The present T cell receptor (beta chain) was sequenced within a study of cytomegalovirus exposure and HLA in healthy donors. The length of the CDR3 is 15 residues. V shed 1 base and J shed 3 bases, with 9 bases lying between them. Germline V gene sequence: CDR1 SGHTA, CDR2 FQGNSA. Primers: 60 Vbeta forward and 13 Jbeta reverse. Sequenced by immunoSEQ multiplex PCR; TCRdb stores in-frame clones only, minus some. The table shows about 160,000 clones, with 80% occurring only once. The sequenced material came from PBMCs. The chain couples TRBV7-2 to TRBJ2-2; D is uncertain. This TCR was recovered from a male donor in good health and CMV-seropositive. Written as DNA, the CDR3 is TGTGCCAGCAGCTTAGACGTCGGGTACACCGGGGAGCTGTTTTTT. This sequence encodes CASSLDVGYTGELFF.